The 9 T cell receptor beta chains below were found in one sample sequenced in a study of T cells after yellow fever vaccination. Using its own MiXCR run on the 5' RACE reads, TCRdb lists one record per CDR3 protein. Of 500,000 to 650,000 distinct CDR3 sequences listed, about a sixth are singletons. The source was PBMCs, collected roughly 5 days after the first yellow fever vaccination. Receptor source: a man between 18 and 35 years old who received the YFV17D yellow fever vaccine.

This clonotype came up a few times. The chain uses TRBV27 and TRBJ2-7; TRBD1 might be the D (7 bases). Germline V gene data show CDR1 as MNHEY and CDR2 as SMNVEV (reference sequence). The length of the CDR3 is 16 residues. Trimming took off 7 bases at V and 2 bases at J, with 21 bases between the two ends. CDR3 nucleotides: TGTGCCAGCACCCCGGGGCGGGGACAGAGCACCTACGAGCAGTACTTC. It is translated as CASTPGRGQSTYEQYF.

This chain uses TRBV7-9 with TRBJ2-7; 7 bases are a match to TRBD1. V trimming: 6 bases; J trimming: 3 bases; junction bases outside the gene matches: 5. The CDR3 length is 13 residues. Germline lookup yields CDR1 SEHNR and CDR2 FQNEAQ (reference sequence). The CDR3: CASRGTENYEQYF. CDR3 nucleotides: TGTGCCAGCAGGGGGACAGAAAACTACGAGCAGTACTTC. Using reference TRBV7-9 and TRBJ2-7 for the parts outside the CDR3, the full variable domain is DTGVSQNPRHKITKRGQNVTFRCDPISEHNRLYWYRQTLGQGPEFLTYFQNEAQLEKSRLLSDRFSAERPKGSFSTLEIQRTEQGDSAMYLCASRGTENYEQYFGPGTRLTVT.

The chain recombines TRBV20-1 with TRBJ2-4, with a weak D call TRBD2 (5 bases). Looked up from germline, CDR1 is DFQATT and CDR2 is SNEGSKA (reference sequence). The CDR3 is 13 residues long. V was cut by 6 bases and J by 6 bases, with 15 bases left in between. The CDR3 region has the DNA TGCAGTGCCACATCATTCCGGGGAAACATTCAGTACTTC. It codes for CSATSFRGNIQYF.

This clonotype was counted between two and nine times. The chain couples TRBV6-5 to TRBJ1-4, with 10 bases matching TRBD1. This CDR3 region has 15 residues. The V segment lost 4 bases and the J segment 7 bases; nucleotides outside the gene matches: 6. Germline CDR1 MNHEY, CDR2 SVGAGI. CDR3 nucleotide sequence: TGTGCCAGCAGTTTCTCGACAGGGGGCATTGAAAAACTGTTTTTT. Residues: CASSFSTGGIEKLFF.

This clonotype came up many times. The V gene is TRBV11-3, the J gene TRBJ2-1; a weak D match, TRBD1 (6 bases). Looked up from germline, CDR1 is SGHNT and CDR2 is YENEEA. V was pared by 0 bases and J by 4 bases, with 7 bases between. This CDR3 is built from 14 residues. The CDR3 spells CASSLEGAYNEQFF. The CDR3, as DNA: TGTGCCAGCAGCTTAGAGGGGGCTTACAATGAGCAGTTCTTC.

This clonotype was seen many times. J is TRBJ1-2 and V is TRBV6-5, with 12 nucleotides matching TRBD1. The CDR3 has 13 amino acids. The ends lost 8 bases at V and 4 bases at J; junction bases unmatched: 2. The germline V gene encodes CDR1 MNHEY and CDR2 SVGAGI. CDR3 amino acids: CASGTGGFYGYTF. CDR3 coding DNA: TGTGCCAGCGGGACAGGGGGCTTCTATGGCTACACCTTC.

CDR3 DNA sequence: TGTGCCAGCAGCCTCGGGACAGGGGGATCCTATGGCTACACCTTC. Translated: CASSLGTGGSYGYTF. This rearrangement joins TRBV28 to TRBJ1-2, with 11 bases fitting TRBD1. Trimming took 6 bases from V and 4 from J; bases not matched to a gene: 7. Germline-derived CDR1 and CDR2 are MDHEN and SYDVKM. The CDR3 sequence is 15 residues long.

This clonotype occurred many times. The V gene is TRBV5-1, the J gene TRBJ2-1; perhaps TRBD1 as D (5 bases). This CDR3 spans 15 amino acids. Trimming stripped 0 bases from V and 6 bases from J, with 13 bases between. Germline-derived CDR1 and CDR2 are SGHRS and YFSETQ. The CDR3 DNA reads as TGCGCCAGCAGCTTGGGACAGCGAAACCCCAATGAGCAGTTCTTC. It yields the protein CASSLGQRNPNEQFF.

The J gene is TRBJ1-6, the V gene TRBV15; unclear D gene. Germline V lookup: CDR1 LNHNV, CDR2 YYDKDF (reference sequence). The CDR3 has 14 amino acids. Trimming removed 2 bases from V and 4 bases from J, with 6 bases in between. The CDR3 nucleotides read TGTGCCACCAGCAGACAGGAGTATAATTCACCCCTCCACTTT. It translates to CATSRQEYNSPLHF. Drawing the rest from reference TRBV15 and TRBJ1-6, the complete variable domain is DAMVIQNPRYQVTQFGKPVTLSCSQTLNHNVMYWYQQKSSQAPKLLFHYYDKDFNNEADTPDNFQSRRPNTSFCFLDIRSPGLGDTAMYLCATSRQEYNSPLHFGNGTRLTVT.